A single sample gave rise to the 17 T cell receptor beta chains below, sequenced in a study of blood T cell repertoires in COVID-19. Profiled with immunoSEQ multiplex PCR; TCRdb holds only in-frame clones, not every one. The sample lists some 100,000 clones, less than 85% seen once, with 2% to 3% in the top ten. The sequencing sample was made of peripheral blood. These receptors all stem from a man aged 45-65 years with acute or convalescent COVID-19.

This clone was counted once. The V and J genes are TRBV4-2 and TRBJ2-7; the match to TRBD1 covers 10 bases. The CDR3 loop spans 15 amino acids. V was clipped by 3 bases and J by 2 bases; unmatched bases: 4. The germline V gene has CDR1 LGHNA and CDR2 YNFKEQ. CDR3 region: CASSQSGTGAYEQYF. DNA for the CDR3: TGTGCCAGCAGCCAGTCCGGGACAGGGGCCTACGAGCAGTACTTC.

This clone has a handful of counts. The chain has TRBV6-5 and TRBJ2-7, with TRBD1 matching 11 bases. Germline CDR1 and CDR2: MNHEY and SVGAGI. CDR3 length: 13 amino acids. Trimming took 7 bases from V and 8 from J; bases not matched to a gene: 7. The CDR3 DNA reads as TGTGCCAGCATCTGGGACAGGGGGGCTAAGCAGTACTTC. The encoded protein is CASIWDRGAKQYF.

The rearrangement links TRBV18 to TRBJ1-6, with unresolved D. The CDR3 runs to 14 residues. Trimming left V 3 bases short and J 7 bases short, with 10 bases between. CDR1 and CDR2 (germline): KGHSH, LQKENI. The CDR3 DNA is TGTGCCAGCTCACCGACGGGGAACAATTCACCCCTCCACTTT. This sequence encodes CASSPTGNNSPLHF.

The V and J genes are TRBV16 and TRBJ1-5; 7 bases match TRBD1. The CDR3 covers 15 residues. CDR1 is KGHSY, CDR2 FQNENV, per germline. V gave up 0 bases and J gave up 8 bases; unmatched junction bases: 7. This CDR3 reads CASSQSSQGGEPQHF. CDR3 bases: TGTGCCAGCAGCCAATCCTCTCAGGGGGGCGAGCCCCAGCATTTT.

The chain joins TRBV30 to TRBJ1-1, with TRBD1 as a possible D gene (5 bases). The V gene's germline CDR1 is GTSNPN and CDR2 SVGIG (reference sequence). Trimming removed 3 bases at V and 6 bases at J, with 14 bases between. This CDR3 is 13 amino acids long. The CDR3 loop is CAWREGATSEAFF. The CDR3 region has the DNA TGTGCCTGGAGAGAAGGGGCGACGTCTGAAGCTTTCTTT.

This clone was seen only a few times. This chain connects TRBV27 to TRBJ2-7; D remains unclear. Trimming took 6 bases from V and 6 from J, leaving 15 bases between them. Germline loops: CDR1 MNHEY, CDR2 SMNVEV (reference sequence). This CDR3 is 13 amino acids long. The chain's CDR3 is CASSPPGTTEQYF. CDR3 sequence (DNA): TGTGCCAGCAGCCCCCCTGGTACTACCGAGCAGTACTTC.

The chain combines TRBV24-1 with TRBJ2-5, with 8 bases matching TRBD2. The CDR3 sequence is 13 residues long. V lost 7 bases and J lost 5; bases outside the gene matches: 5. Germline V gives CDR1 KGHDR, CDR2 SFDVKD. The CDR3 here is CATSRGGSETQYF. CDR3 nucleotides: TGTGCCACCAGCCGGGGGGGAAGCGAGACCCAGTACTTC.

This CDR3 reads CASSPDRSSYEQYF. The CDR3, as DNA: TGCGCCAGCAGCCCGGACAGGTCCTCCTACGAGCAGTACTTC. The V gene is TRBV5-1, the J gene TRBJ2-7; 7 bases map to TRBD1. The CDR3 loop spans 14 amino acids. Germline assignment: CDR1 SGHRS and CDR2 YFSETQ. V shed 4 bases and J 0 bases; nucleotides not matched to a gene: 4.

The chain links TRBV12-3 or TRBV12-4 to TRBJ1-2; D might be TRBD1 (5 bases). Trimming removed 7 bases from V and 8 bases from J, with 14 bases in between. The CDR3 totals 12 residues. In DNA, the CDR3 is TGTGCCAGCACCTTGGGGGGTAAGGGCTACACCTTC. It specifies CASTLGGKGYTF.

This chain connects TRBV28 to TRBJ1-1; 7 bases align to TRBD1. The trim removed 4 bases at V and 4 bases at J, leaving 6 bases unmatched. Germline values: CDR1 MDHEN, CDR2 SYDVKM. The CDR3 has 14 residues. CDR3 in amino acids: CASSYRGVGTEAFF. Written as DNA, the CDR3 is TGTGCCAGCAGTTACAGGGGAGTCGGCACTGAAGCTTTCTTT.

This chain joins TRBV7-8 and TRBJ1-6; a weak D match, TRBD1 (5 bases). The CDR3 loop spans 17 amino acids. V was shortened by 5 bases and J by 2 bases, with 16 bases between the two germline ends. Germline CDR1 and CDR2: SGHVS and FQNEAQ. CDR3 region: CASSRDRGKAYNSPLHF. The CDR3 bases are TGTGCCAGCAGCCGAGACCGGGGGAAGGCCTATAATTCACCCCTCCACTTT.

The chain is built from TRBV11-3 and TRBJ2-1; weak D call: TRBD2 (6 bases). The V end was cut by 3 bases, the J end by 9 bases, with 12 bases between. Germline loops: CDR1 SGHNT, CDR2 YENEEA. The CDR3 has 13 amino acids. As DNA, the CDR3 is TGTGCCAGCAGCTTCTCGACTAGTACTGAGCAGTTCTTC. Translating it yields CASSFSTSTEQFF.

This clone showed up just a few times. This CDR3 is CASSVGNSGGAETQYF. CDR3 DNA sequence: TGTGCCAGCAGCGTAGGAAATAGCGGGGGGGCAGAGACCCAGTACTTC. This chain connects TRBV9 to TRBJ2-5; 11 bases agree with TRBD2. Germline V CDR1 and CDR2: SGDLS, YYNGEE. The CDR3 runs 16 residues. V trimming: 0 bases; J trimming: 4 bases; junction bases outside the gene matches: 5.

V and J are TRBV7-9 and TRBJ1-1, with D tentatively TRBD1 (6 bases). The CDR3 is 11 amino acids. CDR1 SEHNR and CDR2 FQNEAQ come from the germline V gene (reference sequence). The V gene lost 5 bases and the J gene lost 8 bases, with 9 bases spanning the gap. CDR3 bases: TGTGCCAGCAGCCCCGGGACAGAAGCTTTCTTT. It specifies CASSPGTEAFF. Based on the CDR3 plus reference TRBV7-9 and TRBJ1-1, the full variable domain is DTGVSQNPRHKITKRGQNVTFRCDPISEHNRLYWYRQTLGQGPEFLTYFQNEAQLEKSRLLSDRFSAERPKGSFSTLEIQRTEQGDSAMYLCASSPGTEAFFGQGTRLTVV.

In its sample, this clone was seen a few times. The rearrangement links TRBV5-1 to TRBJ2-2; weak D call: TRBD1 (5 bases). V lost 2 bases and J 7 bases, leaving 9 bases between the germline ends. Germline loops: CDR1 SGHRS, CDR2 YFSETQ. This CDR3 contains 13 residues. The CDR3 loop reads CASSFDSLGELFF. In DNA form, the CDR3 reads TGCGCCAGCAGCTTTGACAGTCTCGGGGAGCTGTTTTTT.

CDR3 nucleotides: TGTGTCAGAAGCTTGCCCCCCGGGACAGGGGAATTGGAGACCCAGTACTTC. Protein product: CVRSLPPGTGELETQYF. The chain combines TRBV7-5 with TRBJ2-5; the table gives TRBD1 as D, unverified against the DNA. TRBV7-5 is a known pseudogene. The CDR3 extends over 17 amino acids.

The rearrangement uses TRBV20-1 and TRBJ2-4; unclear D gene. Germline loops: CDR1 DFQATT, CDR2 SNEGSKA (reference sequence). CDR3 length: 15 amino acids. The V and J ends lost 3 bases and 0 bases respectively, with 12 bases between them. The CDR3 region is CSASKLTLAKNIQYF. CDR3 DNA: TGCAGTGCTAGTAAGCTAACCCTAGCCAAAAACATTCAGTACTTC.